One and the same sample provided the 24 T cell receptor beta chains below, sequenced in a study of cytomegalovirus exposure and HLA in healthy donors. The primer mix had 60 Vbeta and 13 Jbeta primers. Libraries were prepared by immunoSEQ multiplex PCR; TCRdb keeps only in-frame clonotypes and omits some of them. The sample consists of around 150,000 clones, 70% to 85% of them appearing once. The sample comprised PBMCs. The receptors were gathered from a male donor in good health and CMV-seronegative.

The CDR3 loop reads CASSGQGYEQYF. The CDR3 DNA reads TGTGCCAGCAGCGGACAGGGCTACGAGCAGTACTTC. The chain couples TRBV9 to TRBJ2-7, with 7 bases matching TRBD1. Germline loops: CDR1 SGDLS, CDR2 YYNGEE. The CDR3 contains 12 residues. Unmatched junction bases numbered 0, after V lost 3 bases and J lost 3 bases.

The V and J genes are TRBV28 and TRBJ2-1; 10 positions match TRBD2. V gave up 7 bases and J gave up 8 bases; unmatched junction bases: 11. The CDR3 is 15 residues long. Germline CDR1 MDHEN, CDR2 SYDVKM. The CDR3 here is CASILTLAGDDEQFF. Written as DNA, the CDR3 is TGTGCCAGCATCCTGACGCTAGCGGGAGATGATGAGCAGTTCTTC. The entire variable domain, with the rest obtained from reference TRBV28 and TRBJ2-1, is as follows: DVKVTQSSRYLVKRTGEKVFLECVQDMDHENMFWYRQDPGLGLRLIYFSYDVKMKEKGDIPEGYSVSREKKERFSLILESASTNQTSMYLCASILTLAGDDEQFFGPGTRLTVL.

The chain uses TRBV7-2 and TRBJ2-3, with 8 bases matching TRBD2. After removal of 10 bases from V and 6 bases from J, the junction contained 18 bases not matched to a gene. The CDR3 runs to 16 residues. Germline CDR1 is SGHTA and CDR2 is FQGNSA. CDR3 coding DNA: TGTGCCATCCCCCAGACCGGGACTAGGATCCCCGATACGCAGTATTTT. Protein: CAIPQTGTRIPDTQYF.

V gene TRBV27 combines with J gene TRBJ2-7, with 9 bases lining up with TRBD1. V lost 7 bases and J lost 7; bases outside the gene matches: 11. Germline-derived CDR1 and CDR2 are MNHEY and SMNVEV (reference sequence). The CDR3 has 14 amino acids. CDR3 sequence: CASNTGTGTREQYF. CDR3 nucleotide sequence: TGTGCCAGCAATACCGGGACAGGGACGAGGGAGCAGTACTTC.

The rearrangement links TRBV28 to TRBJ2-3; D uncertain. V was clipped by 6 bases and J by 6 bases, with 10 bases between them. In germline, CDR1 is MDHEN, CDR2 SYDVKM. The CDR3 contains 12 residues. The chain's CDR3 is CASSYSRDTQYF. The CDR3 coding sequence is TGTGCCAGCAGCTACAGTAGGGATACGCAGTATTTT.

The chain links TRBV6-6 to TRBJ2-3; D may be TRBD1 (6 bases). The CDR3 totals 15 residues. Trimming took off 6 bases at V and 0 bases at J, with 13 bases between the two ends. Germline CDR1 MNHNY, CDR2 SVGAGI (reference sequence). The CDR3 nucleotides are TGTGCCAGCAGACTGGACAGTACTAGCACAGATACGCAGTATTTT. Protein: CASRLDSTSTDTQYF.

The chain recombines TRBV7-2 with TRBJ1-4, with 8 bases aligning to TRBD1. The CDR3 is 19 amino acids. V was pared by 5 bases and J by 7 bases, with 21 bases of the junction left unmatched. Germline V lookup: CDR1 SGHTA, CDR2 FQGNSA. CDR3 sequence (DNA): TGTGCCAGCAGCCAAGACGTAAACAGGGGGGGGTTTGCGCGTGAAAAACTGTTTTTT. Protein sequence: CASSQDVNRGGFAREKLFF.

This chain links TRBV18 with TRBJ2-7, with 8 bases identical to TRBD1. The junction had 14 bases not matched to a gene; V was cut back by 2 bases and J by 5 bases. The CDR3 extends over 17 amino acids. Germline V gene lookup returns CDR1 KGHSH and CDR2 LQKENI. The chain's CDR3 is CASSPSTGGGLSHEQYF. CDR3 DNA: TGTGCCAGCTCACCATCAACAGGGGGTGGATTGAGCCACGAGCAGTACTTC.

This rearrangement joins TRBV28 to TRBJ1-1; 11 bases align to TRBD1. There are 15 residues in the CDR3. V lost 5 bases to trimming and J lost 9 bases; unmatched junction nucleotides: 11. Germline V gene sequence: CDR1 MDHEN, CDR2 SYDVKM. The CDR3 nucleotides are TGTGCCAGCAGTCTCCCGGGGACAGGGGGAGGTCAAGCTTTCTTT. It codes for CASSLPGTGGGQAFF.

The gene calls are TRBV28 and TRBJ1-5; 7 bases fit TRBD1. CDR1 is MDHEN, CDR2 SYDVKM, per germline. V shed 6 bases, J shed 3 bases, and the junction held 11 bases outside the gene matches. The CDR3 consists of 16 residues. CDR3 protein: CASSRHTGASNQPQHF. For the CDR3, the DNA is TGTGCCAGCAGCCGCCATACAGGGGCTTCCAATCAGCCCCAGCATTTT.

This clone came up a few times. This chain connects TRBV13 to TRBJ2-6; no reliable D call. There are 17 residues in the CDR3. Germline assignment: CDR1 PRHDT and CDR2 FYEKMQ (reference sequence). With 7 bases removed from V and 0 bases from J, the gap between germline ends came to 16 bases. This CDR3 is CASIQRQAVSGANVLTF. The CDR3 region has the DNA TGTGCCAGCATCCAAAGACAAGCCGTCTCTGGGGCCAACGTCCTGACTTTC.

This clone was seen just once. The chain is built from TRBV2 and TRBJ1-4; weak D call: TRBD1 (6 bases). This CDR3 is built from 14 residues. Germline lookup yields CDR1 SNHLY and CDR2 FYNNEI. V was trimmed by 3 bases and J by 8 bases, leaving 13 bases between them. The chain's CDR3 is CASSDEGEREKLFF. CDR3 nucleotide sequence: TGTGCCAGCAGTGACGAGGGGGAGCGGGAAAAACTGTTTTTT.

This clone was detected once. The V gene is TRBV5-4, the J gene TRBJ2-3; 8 bases align to TRBD1. The trim removed 4 bases at V and 3 bases at J, leaving 10 bases unmatched. CDR3 length equals 16 residues. Germline assignment: CDR1 SGHNT and CDR2 YYREEE (reference sequence). CDR3 nucleotide sequence: TGTGCCAGCAGCATCGGACAGGGAAGAGGGACAGATACGCAGTATTTT. Protein sequence: CASSIGQGRGTDTQYF.

In DNA, the CDR3 is TGTGCCAGCAGCTTACTAGCGGGAGGAGGGGATGAGCAGTTCTTC. Protein: CASSLLAGGGDEQFF. This chain links TRBV7-9 with TRBJ2-1, with 11 bases aligning to TRBD2. Germline V gene lookup returns CDR1 SEHNR and CDR2 FQNEAQ (reference sequence). This CDR3 has 15 amino acids. J lost 8 bases, V lost 2 bases, and 5 bases had no gene match.

This chain links TRBV11-2 with TRBJ1-3; D gene unclear. CDR1 SGHAT and CDR2 FQNNGV come from the germline V gene. V lost 2 bases and J 7 bases, leaving 9 bases between the germline ends. The CDR3 covers 13 residues. The CDR3 DNA reads TGTGCCAGCAGCTTACTGCTACTGAACACCATATATTTT. Protein sequence: CASSLLLLNTIYF.

The V and J genes are TRBV5-1 and TRBJ2-5; 12 nucleotides line up with TRBD2. The J call may not be correct, given that the DNA end is closer to TRBJ2-7. CDR3 length equals 15 residues. Per germline, CDR1 SGHRS and CDR2 YFSETQ. DNA of the CDR3: TGCGCCAGCAGCATGGGACTAGCGGGCTCCTACGAGCAGTACTTC. Translation gives CASSMGLAGSYEQYF.

This clone was observed a few times. In nucleotides, the CDR3 is TGTGCCAGCAGTTCGGACAGGGGGAACTATGGCTACACCTTC. It yields the protein CASSSDRGNYGYTF. This chain connects TRBV6-6 to TRBJ1-2, with 10 bases lining up with TRBD1. V trimming: 4 bases; J trimming: 2 bases; junction bases outside the gene matches: 1. The CDR3 covers 14 residues. Germline CDR1 reads MNHNY; CDR2 reads SVGAGI (reference sequence).

The chain couples TRBV2 to TRBJ2-7; D might be TRBD1 (5 bases). Trimming shortened V by 0 bases and J by 2 bases, and 11 bases separated the two germline ends. Germline V gives CDR1 SNHLY, CDR2 FYNNEI. This CDR3 region has 15 residues. The CDR3 DNA sequence: TGTGCCAGCAGTGAAGCGCACAGGTTAGCCTACGAGCAGTACTTC. Protein: CASSEAHRLAYEQYF.

The CDR3 sequence is CSVEGAGLAGSNEQFF. CDR3 coding DNA: TGCAGCGTTGAGGGTGCGGGACTAGCGGGTTCCAATGAGCAGTTCTTC. The chain combines TRBV29-1 with TRBJ2-1; 12 positions agree with TRBD2. Germline V CDR1 and CDR2: SQVTM, ANQGSEA. There are 16 residues in the CDR3. The J segment lost 6 bases and the V segment lost 3 bases, leaving 9 bases of the junction unmatched.

The V call is TRBV19, the J call TRBJ2-3; 9 nucleotides line up with TRBD1. The CDR3 has 14 amino acids. V lost 5 bases to trimming and J lost 5 bases; unmatched junction nucleotides: 5. From germline, CDR1 is LNHDA and CDR2 SQIVND (reference sequence). CDR3 sequence reads: CASSPWDRVDTQYF. CDR3 nucleotides: TGTGCCAGTAGTCCTTGGGACAGGGTAGATACGCAGTATTTT.

CDR3 nucleotide sequence: TGTGCCAGCAGTTACTTGGACAGGGGATATAGCAATCAGCCCCAGCATTTT. It encodes CASSYLDRGYSNQPQHF. V usage is TRBV2 and J usage is TRBJ1-5; 9 nucleotides agree with TRBD1. This CDR3 region has 17 residues. The trim removed 5 bases at V and 0 bases at J, leaving 8 bases unmatched. Germline V gene sequence: CDR1 SNHLY, CDR2 FYNNEI.

The chain joins TRBV28 to TRBJ2-7, with D maybe TRBD1 (6 bases). Germline V gene data show CDR1 as MDHEN and CDR2 as SYDVKM. This CDR3 is built from 13 residues. Trimming removed 4 bases at V and 4 bases at J, with 11 bases between. The CDR3 is CASSSGTSYEQYF. CDR3 bases: TGTGCCAGCAGTTCCGGGACATCTTACGAGCAGTACTTC.

This clone was picked up a small number of times. The chain employs TRBV4-1 and TRBJ2-4; D gene ambiguous. Germline V gene lookup returns CDR1 MGHRA and CDR2 YSYEKL. This CDR3 has 16 residues. With 3 bases removed from V and 2 bases from J, the gap between germline ends came to 14 bases. The CDR3 loop reads CASSQESGMTKNIQYF. The CDR3, as DNA: TGCGCCAGCAGCCAGGAATCGGGTATGACCAAAAACATTCAGTACTTC.

The chain couples TRBV18 to TRBJ2-5; D is ambiguous. CDR1 is KGHSH, CDR2 LQKENI, per germline. The CDR3 has 13 amino acids. V lost 1 base and J 6 bases, leaving 9 bases between the germline ends. In DNA, the CDR3 is TGTGCCAGCTCACCACGGCCCCCGAAGACCCAGTACTTC. Amino acids: CASSPRPPKTQYF.